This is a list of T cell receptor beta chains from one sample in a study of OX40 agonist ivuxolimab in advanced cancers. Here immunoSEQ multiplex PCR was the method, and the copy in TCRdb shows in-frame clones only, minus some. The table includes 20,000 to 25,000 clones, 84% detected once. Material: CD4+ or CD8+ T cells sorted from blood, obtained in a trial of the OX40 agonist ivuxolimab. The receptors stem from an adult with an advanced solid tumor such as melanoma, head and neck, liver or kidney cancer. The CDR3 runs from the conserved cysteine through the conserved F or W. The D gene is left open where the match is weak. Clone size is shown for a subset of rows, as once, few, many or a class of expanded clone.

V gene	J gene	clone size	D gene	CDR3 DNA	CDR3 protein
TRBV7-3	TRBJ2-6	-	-	TGTGCCAGCAGCTACGACAGCGGCACTGGGGCCAACGTCCTGACTTTC	CASSYDSGTGANVLTF
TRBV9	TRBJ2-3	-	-	TGTGCCAGCAGCGATGGACAGACAGATACGCAGTATTTT	CASSDGQTDTQYF
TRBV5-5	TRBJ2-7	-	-	TGTGCCAGCAGCTTGGGGGGCCCCGGGACCGGATACGAGCAGTACTTC	CASSLGGPGTGYEQYF
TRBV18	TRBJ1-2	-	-	TGTGCCAGCTCACCGGAGGGCAATCCTCGGGACTATGGCTACACCTTC	CASSPEGNPRDYGYTF
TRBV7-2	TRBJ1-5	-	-	TGTGCCAGCAGCTTAGGAGTCGGCAATCAGCCCCAGCATTTT	CASSLGVGNQPQHF
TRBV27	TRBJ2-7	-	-	TGTGCCAGCAGTTTCTTACCAGGTCCCAACGAGCAGTACTTC	CASSFLPGPNEQYF
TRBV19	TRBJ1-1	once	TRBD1	TGTGCCAGTACCCTACTGACAGGGGAAAACACTGAAGCTTTCTTT	CASTLLTGENTEAFF
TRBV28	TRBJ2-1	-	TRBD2	TGTGCCAGCAGGGCCAGACTAGCTGGGAAAACTAATGAGCAGTTCTTC	CASRARLAGKTNEQFF
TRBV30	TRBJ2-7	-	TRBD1	TGTGCCTGGACGGGACAGGGGGCAGGGGAGCAGTACTTC	CAWTGQGAGEQYF
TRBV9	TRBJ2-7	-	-	TGTGCCAGCAGCCCGAGGGGGAGGTACGAGCAGTACTTC	CASSPRGRYEQYF
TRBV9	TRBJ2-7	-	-	TGTGCCAGCAGCGTAGCTCCGGACAACTACGAGCAGTACTTC	CASSVAPDNYEQYF
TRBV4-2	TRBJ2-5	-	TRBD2	TGTGCCAGCAGCCAAGACCGGACTAGGGAGACCCAGTACTTC	CASSQDRTRETQYF
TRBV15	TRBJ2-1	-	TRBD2	TGTGCCACCAGCAGAGTTTCTACTAGCGGGAGTTTTAGTGAGCAGTTCTTC	CATSRVSTSGSFSEQFF
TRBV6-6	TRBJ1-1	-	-	TGTGCCAGCAGTCCCATGACAGTGAACACTGAAGCTTTCTTT	CASSPMTVNTEAFF
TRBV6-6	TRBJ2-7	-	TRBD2	TGTGCCAGCAGTTACGACCTAGCGGAATACTACGAGCAGTACTTC	CASSYDLAEYYEQYF
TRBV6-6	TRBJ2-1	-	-	TGTGCCAGCAGTTACTCGACCCCCTACAATGAGCAGTTCTTC	CASSYSTPYNEQFF
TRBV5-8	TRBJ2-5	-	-	TGTGCCAGCAGCTTGGCGCCCCCTTGGACCCAAGAGACCCAGTACTTC	CASSLAPPWTQETQYF
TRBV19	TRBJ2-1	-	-	TGTGCCAGTAGTATAGACCACTATGAGCAGTTCTTC	CASSIDHYEQFF
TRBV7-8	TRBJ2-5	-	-	TGTGCCAGCAGCCGGAGGGGGACCCAGTACTTC	CASSRRGTQYF
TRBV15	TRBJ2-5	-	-	TGTGCCACCAGCCCGAGGGGGGGAGGAGAGACCCAGTACTTC	CATSPRGGGETQYF
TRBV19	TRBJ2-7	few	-	TGTGCCAACCCGGACAAGAGCTCCTACGAGCAGTACTTC	CANPDKSSYEQYF
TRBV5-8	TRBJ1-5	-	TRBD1	TGTGCCAGCAGCCCCGGACAGGGGAGACAGCCCCAGCATTTT	CASSPGQGRQPQHF
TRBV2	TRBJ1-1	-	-	TGTGCCACCGCGGGGAGGCTTGAAGCTTTCTTT	CATAGRLEAFF
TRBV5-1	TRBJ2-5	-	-	TGCGCCAGCACAGCGGTTATGGGAGAGACCCAGTACTTC	CASTAVMGETQYF
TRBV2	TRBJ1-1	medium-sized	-	TGTGCCAGTTCCCTCTCGGGGAACACTGAAGCTTTCTTT	CASSLSGNTEAFF
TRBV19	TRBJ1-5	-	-	TGTGCCAGTAGTATAGATCCCGGACTCAATCAGCCCCAGCATTTT	CASSIDPGLNQPQHF
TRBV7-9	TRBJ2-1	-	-	TGTGCCAGCAGCTTAGGAGCGGGCAATGAGCAGTTCTTC	CASSLGAGNEQFF
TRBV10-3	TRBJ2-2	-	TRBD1	TGTGCCACCGGGGACAGGCTGAACACCGGGGAGCTGTTTTTT	CATGDRLNTGELFF
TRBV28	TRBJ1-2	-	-	TGTGCCAGCAGTGATGAGGGAATTAACTATGGCTACACCTTC	CASSDEGINYGYTF
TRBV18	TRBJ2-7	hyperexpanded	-	TGTGCCAGCTCACCACCAACTACCTACGAGCAGTACTTC	CASSPPTTYEQYF
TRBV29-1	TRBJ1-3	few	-	TGCAGCGCGTATTCGGGAGCGGAAGACTCTGGAAACACCATATATTTT	CSAYSGAEDSGNTIYF
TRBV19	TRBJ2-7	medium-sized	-	TGTGCCAGTAGTATGTCGTCAGGGGTGGGCTACGAGCAGTACTTC	CASSMSSGVGYEQYF